This is a list of T cell receptor beta chains from one sample in a study of OX40 agonist ivuxolimab in advanced cancers. The data were produced by immunoSEQ multiplex PCR, yet TCRdb's version contains in-frame clones alone and is incomplete. The sample records about 94,000 clones, around 86% being singletons. This material consisted of CD4+ or CD8+ T cells sorted from blood, taken in a trial of the OX40 agonist ivuxolimab. These receptors originate from an adult with an advanced solid tumor such as melanoma, head and neck, liver or kidney cancer. Each CDR3 is given with its conserved first and last residue. A D gene is named only where the DNA matches it firmly. Where a row states a size, it is once, few, many or the class of an expanded clone; other rows omit it.

V gene	J gene	clone size	CDR3 length	D gene	CDR3 protein	CDR3 DNA
TRBV7-2	TRBJ2-5	NA	14	TRBD2	CASSSDGRQETQYF	TGTGCCAGCAGCTCCGACGGGAGGCAAGAGACCCAGTACTTC
TRBV21-1	TRBJ2-4	NA	18	NA	CASSKVAGGPVAKNIQYF	TGTGCCAGCAGCAAAGTAGCGGGGGGGCCAGTCGCCAAAAACATTCAGTACTTC
TRBV7-9	TRBJ1-5	few	13	TRBD1	CASSQTGNQPQHF	TGTGCCAGCAGCCAGACAGGGAATCAGCCCCAGCATTTT
TRBV7-6	TRBJ1-4	once	15	NA	CASSLRGDQNEKLFF	TGTGCCAGCAGCTTACGGGGGGACCAAAATGAAAAACTGTTTTTT
TRBV6-5	TRBJ1-3	NA	13	NA	CASGVSAGNTIYF	TGTGCCAGCGGGGTTTCAGCCGGAAACACCATATATTTT
TRBV6-6	TRBJ2-7	NA	15	NA	CASSYRDWGSYEQYF	TGTGCCAGCAGTTACAGGGACTGGGGCTCCTACGAGCAGTACTTC
TRBV6-5	TRBJ1-2	NA	14	TRBD1	CASIRTGGKSGYTF	TGTGCCAGCATTAGAACAGGGGGGAAGTCTGGCTACACCTTC
TRBV19	TRBJ2-2	NA	13	NA	CASSSPNTGELFF	TGTGCCAGTAGCTCGCCCAACACCGGGGAGCTGTTTTTT
TRBV7-3	TRBJ2-7	NA	14	NA	CASSLPRQPYEQYF	TGTGCCAGCAGCTTACCCAGACAACCCTACGAGCAGTACTTC
TRBV27	TRBJ2-5	NA	16	NA	CASSFRGPQVTETQYF	TGTGCCAGCAGTTTTCGGGGCCCCCAAGTAACAGAGACCCAGTACTTC
TRBV18	TRBJ2-3	NA	15	NA	CASSPPLQGSDTQYF	TGTGCCAGCTCACCACCGCTTCAAGGATCAGATACGCAGTATTTT
TRBV5-1	TRBJ1-2	NA	14	NA	CASSSDSVIYGYTF	TGCGCCAGCAGCTCGGACAGCGTTATCTATGGCTACACCTTC
TRBV5-6	TRBJ2-1	once	13	NA	CASSLGPHNEQFF	TGTGCCAGCAGCTTGGGCCCTCACAATGAGCAGTTCTTC
TRBV2	TRBJ2-3	NA	17	TRBD2	CASRERVAGGVKDTQYF	TGTGCCAGCAGGGAGAGGGTAGCGGGGGGGGTGAAAGATACGCAGTATTTT
TRBV10-3	TRBJ1-5	NA	15	NA	CAISATNGGNQPQHF	TGTGCCATCAGCGCAACAAACGGGGGCAATCAGCCCCAGCATTTT
TRBV19	TRBJ2-6	NA	17	TRBD1	CASSIRQGLGGANVLTF	TGTGCCAGTAGTATCCGACAGGGGTTAGGTGGGGCCAACGTCCTGACTTTC
TRBV6-1	TRBJ2-7	few	16	TRBD1	CASSEPHGQALYEQYF	TGTGCCAGCAGTGAACCCCACGGACAGGCACTCTACGAGCAGTACTTC
TRBV4-1	TRBJ2-7	NA	16	NA	CASSQRLAGGGYEQYF	TGCGCCAGCAGCCAACGTCTTGCAGGGGGAGGCTACGAGCAGTACTTC
TRBV27	TRBJ2-7	NA	15	NA	CASSLSGSHSYEQYF	TGTGCCAGCAGTTTAAGCGGCAGTCACTCCTACGAGCAGTACTTC
TRBV30	TRBJ2-3	NA	13	NA	CAWSWQGGDTQYF	TGTGCCTGGAGTTGGCAAGGTGGAGATACGCAGTATTTT
TRBV5-6	TRBJ2-1	NA	17	TRBD2	CASSLVSSGGAINEQFF	TGTGCCAGCAGCTTGGTCAGTAGCGGGGGGGCTATAAATGAGCAGTTCTTC
TRBV29-1	TRBJ2-7	NA	13	TRBD1	CSVRTGGSYEQYF	TGCAGCGTTCGGACAGGGGGTTCCTACGAGCAGTACTTC
TRBV7-6	TRBJ2-2	NA	17	TRBD2	CASSLFSGGTNTGELFF	TGTGCCAGCAGTCTCTTTAGCGGGGGGACCAACACCGGGGAGCTGTTTTTT
TRBV18	TRBJ2-7	NA	14	NA	CASSPPGPLNEQYF	TGTGCCAGCTCACCACCCGGACCGCTCAACGAGCAGTACTTC
TRBV27	TRBJ2-7	NA	14	TRBD2	CASAPGTSQREQYF	TGTGCCAGCGCCCCCGGGACTAGTCAACGCGAGCAGTACTTC
TRBV27	TRBJ1-6	few	14	NA	CASSPTGFASPLHF	TGTGCCAGCAGCCCAACAGGGTTCGCTTCACCCCTCCACTTT
TRBV19	TRBJ1-1	NA	14	NA	CASSTGTQGTEAFF	TGTGCCAGTAGTACCGGAACACAGGGAACTGAAGCTTTCTTT
TRBV19	TRBJ2-1	NA	13	TRBD1	CASSIRQGNEQFF	TGTGCCAGTAGTATTAGACAGGGGAATGAGCAGTTCTTC
TRBV7-9	TRBJ2-5	once	15	TRBD2	CASSLPLGGMETQYF	TGTGCCAGCAGCTTACCCCTCGGGGGGATGGAGACCCAGTACTTC
TRBV13	TRBJ1-2	NA	14	TRBD1	CASSTRTGRHGYTF	TGTGCCAGCAGCACCCGGACAGGGCGGCATGGCTACACCTTC
TRBV7-2	TRBJ2-3	NA	14	TRBD1	CASTLRGGRDTQYF	TGTGCCAGCACCCTGAGAGGGGGCAGAGATACGCAGTATTTT
TRBV6-5	TRBJ2-5	NA	16	TRBD2	CASSYDGLAGGETQYF	TGTGCCAGCAGTTACGATGGACTAGCGGGGGGAGAGACCCAGTACTTC
TRBV27	TRBJ2-2	NA	16	TRBD2	CASSLSERGLAGELFF	TGTGCCAGCAGTTTATCCGAGCGGGGGCTCGCCGGGGAGCTGTTTTTT
TRBV7-2	TRBJ1-3	NA	16	NA	CASSLVIGGAGNTIYF	TGTGCCAGCAGCTTAGTGATTGGGGGAGCCGGAAACACCATATATTTT
TRBV27	TRBJ1-4	NA	15	TRBD1	CASSPNRGPNEKLFF	TGTGCCAGCAGTCCCAACAGGGGGCCGAATGAAAAACTGTTTTTT
TRBV7-9	TRBJ2-1	NA	17	NA	CASSLPVTKSSYNEQFF	TGTGCCAGCAGCTTACCCGTTACAAAAAGCTCCTACAATGAGCAGTTCTTC
TRBV6-1	TRBJ2-3	NA	15	NA	CASSEALRKENTQYF	TGTGCCAGCAGTGAAGCGCTTCGTAAGGAGAATACGCAGTATTTT
TRBV5-1	TRBJ2-7	NA	17	TRBD1	CASSLGPYRGSSYEQYF	TGCGCCAGCAGCTTGGGCCCTTACAGGGGCAGCTCCTACGAGCAGTACTTC
TRBV9	TRBJ2-3	NA	15	NA	CASSVGSRLTDTQYF	TGTGCCAGCAGCGTAGGTAGTAGGTTGACAGATACGCAGTATTTT
TRBV7-2	TRBJ2-7	NA	15	NA	CASSPPRTTVDEQYF	TGTGCCAGCAGCCCCCCGCGGACAACAGTTGACGAGCAGTACTTC
TRBV7-2	TRBJ1-1	NA	15	NA	CASSPSTSPATEAFF	TGTGCCAGCAGCCCCAGCACCTCGCCAGCAACTGAAGCTTTCTTT
TRBV2	TRBJ1-5	NA	15	NA	CASSGGGGRGQPQHF	TGTGCCAGCAGTGGGGGAGGGGGGCGGGGTCAGCCCCAGCATTTT
TRBV2	TRBJ1-1	NA	12	NA	CASSSSRNEAFF	TGTGCCAGCAGTTCCTCCCGCAATGAAGCTTTCTTT
TRBV6-1	TRBJ1-6	NA	15	NA	CASSEDVNPNSPLHF	TGTGCCAGCAGTGAAGATGTCAACCCTAATTCACCCCTCCACTTT
TRBV7-7	TRBJ2-1	NA	16	TRBD2	CASSLGLAGGRDEQFF	TGTGCTAGCAGCCTTGGACTAGCGGGGGGGCGAGATGAGCAGTTCTTC
TRBV4-1	TRBJ1-2	few	12	TRBD1	CASSQDVTGHTF	TGCGCCAGCAGCCAAGATGTGACAGGGCACACCTTC
TRBV5-1	TRBJ2-7	NA	13	NA	CASGVGARDEQYF	TGCGCCAGCGGCGTGGGGGCGCGCGACGAGCAGTACTTC
TRBV5-1	TRBJ1-2	NA	13	TRBD1	CASSLGQGDGYTF	TGCGCCAGCAGCTTGGGGCAGGGGGATGGCTACACCTTC
TRBV6-5	TRBJ2-5	few	14	NA	CASSSRVNQETQYF	TGTGCCAGCAGTTCCCGGGTCAATCAAGAGACCCAGTACTTC
TRBV6-5	TRBJ2-7	NA	12	NA	CASSYKGYEQYF	TGTGCCAGCAGTTACAAGGGTTACGAGCAGTACTTC
TRBV5-6	TRBJ2-7	NA	14	TRBD2	CASNRLAPPYEQYF	TGTGCCAGCAACCGACTAGCGCCCCCCTACGAGCAGTACTTC
TRBV19	TRBJ2-2	NA	11	NA	CASSIARELFF	TGTGCCAGTAGTATAGCGCGGGAGCTGTTTTTT